Described below is a single TCR beta chain sequence and its context. Its antigen is not known. The data derive from a study of cytomegalovirus exposure and HLA in healthy donors. Looking at the study overall: Membership in the Caucasian-associated ancestry cluster was found for around four fifths of approximately 430 genotyped donors. Study-wide findings and caveats: Later on, an analysis showed TCR association rates differing by HLA locus, with DRB1 the most and HLA-C the fewest.

The primer mix had 60 Vbeta and 13 Jbeta primers. Only in-frame clones appear in the TCRdb table, and some are missing; sequencing was by immunoSEQ multiplex PCR. The table lists about 150,000 clones, approximately 82% of them singletons. V was pared by 9 bases and J by 2 bases, with 6 bases of the junction left unmatched. The V gene's germline CDR1 is MNHEY and CDR2 SMNVEV (reference sequence). This CDR3 comprises 14 residues. Sequencing input: PBMCs. This clonotype was obtained from a man in his fifties in good health and CMV-seropositive. The chain has TRBV27 and TRBJ1-5, with 8 bases matching TRBD1. The CDR3 sequence: CASWDRLGNQPQHF. CDR3 coding DNA: TGTGCCAGTTGGGACAGGCTAGGCAATCAGCCCCAGCATTTT.